This T cell receptor beta chain was sequenced in a study of blood T cell repertoires in COVID-19. For the study at large: From T cells, B-cell-depleted T cells, or PBMCs came the material, which was cDNA or gDNA.

Clinical histories supplied by participants themselves formed the basis of cohort assignment. This clone turned up a few times. There are 15 residues in the CDR3. Between the trimmed V and J ends, which lost 1 base and 5 bases, there was a span of 14 bases. CDR1 is LGHDT and CDR2 is YNNKEL in the germline V gene (reference sequence). The protocol was immunoSEQ multiplex PCR, while the TCRdb copy is restricted to in-frame clones and leaves out a portion. The table records about 250,000 clones, over 75% of them present only once. The origin of this receptor is a woman in her forties or fifties with acute COVID-19. What was sequenced was PBMCs or T cells enriched from blood (not recorded which). This rearrangement joins TRBV3-1 (or the pseudogene TRBV3-2) to TRBJ1-1; the D gene is possibly TRBD1 (6 bases). This CDR3 is CASSQGGGAGTEAFF. CDR3 nucleotides: TGTGCCAGCAGCCAAGGCGGGGGGGCTGGGACTGAAGCTTTCTTT.